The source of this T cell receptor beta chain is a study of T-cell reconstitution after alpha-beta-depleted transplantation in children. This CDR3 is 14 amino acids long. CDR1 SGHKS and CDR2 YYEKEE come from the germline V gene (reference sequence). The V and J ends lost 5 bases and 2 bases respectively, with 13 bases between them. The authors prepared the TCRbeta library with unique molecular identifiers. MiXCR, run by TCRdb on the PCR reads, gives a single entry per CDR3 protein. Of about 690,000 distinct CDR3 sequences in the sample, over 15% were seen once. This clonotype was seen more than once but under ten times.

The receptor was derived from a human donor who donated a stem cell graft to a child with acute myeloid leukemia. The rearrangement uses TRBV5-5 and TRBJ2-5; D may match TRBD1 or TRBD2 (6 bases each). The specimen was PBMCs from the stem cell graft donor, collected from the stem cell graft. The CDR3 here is CASREGTNQETQYF. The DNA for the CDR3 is TGTGCCAGCAGGGAGGGGACAAATCAAGAGACCCAGTACTTC.